One and the same sample provided the 14 T cell receptor beta chains below, sequenced in a study of T cells in Graves' hyperthyroidism and ophthalmopathy. Amplified regions were TCR beta CDR3 sequences from RNA transcripts. Researchers ran a first-round RT-PCR on the TCR CDR3 using the HTBI primer set. TCRdb reprocessed the multiplex PCR reads via MiXCR and lists one record per CDR3 protein. This sample carries hundreds of thousands of distinct CDR3 sequences, 13% to 15% of them seen once, and the ten largest clones take 15% to 20%. Sequencing was performed on blood. All receptors derive from a woman aged 60-70 years with Graves' ophthalmopathy.

This clonotype was counted between two and nine times. The chain is built from TRBV19 and TRBJ1-1; weak D call: TRBD1 (5 bases). V lost 4 bases and J 4 bases, leaving 16 bases between the germline ends. Germline CDR1 LNHDA, CDR2 SQIVND (reference sequence). There are 15 residues in the CDR3. The CDR3 sequence is CASSSPGEGSTEAFF. In DNA form, the CDR3 reads TGTGCCAGTAGTAGCCCGGGGGAAGGCAGCACTGAAGCTTTCTTT.

Concerning this clonotype: It may be a read error: a sequence one base away is much more abundant. The gene calls are TRBV5-6 and TRBJ2-1; 7 positions agree with TRBD1. V shed 7 bases, J shed 8 bases, and the junction held 6 bases outside the gene matches. CDR3 size: 12 residues. Germline-derived CDR1 and CDR2 are SGHDT and YYEEEE. The chain's CDR3 is CASGSQGDEQFF. The CDR3 DNA follows: TGTGCCAGCGGCTCCCAGGGGGATGAGCAGTTCTTC.

J is TRBJ2-1 and V is TRBV27, with 7 bases that match TRBD2. Germline V gene sequence: CDR1 MNHEY, CDR2 SMNVEV (reference sequence). Trimming removed 3 bases from V and 4 bases from J; junction bases left unmatched: 12. The CDR3 contains 17 residues. The CDR3: CASSLAGVRAGYNEQFF. The CDR3 bases are TGTGCCAGCAGTTTGGCGGGAGTTCGAGCGGGGTACAATGAGCAGTTCTTC.

The sample holds many counts of this clonotype. Relative to the germline gene, one junction end is altered; a read error may explain this. The DNA for the CDR3 is TGTGCCTGCAGTAACAGGGGCTACAATGAGCAGTTCTTC. Encoded protein: CACSNRGYNEQFF. This sequence joins TRBV2 and TRBJ2-1, with 7 bases lining up with TRBD1. Looked up from germline, CDR1 is SNHLY and CDR2 is FYNNEI. This CDR3 is built from 13 residues.

In this sample, this clonotype turned up many times. In DNA, the CDR3 is TGCGCCAGCAGCCAAGATTTGGGGGACGAGCAGTACTTC. Protein product: CASSQDLGDEQYF. This chain links TRBV4-1 with TRBJ2-7, with D perhaps matching TRBD1 or TRBD2 (5 bases each). This CDR3 has 13 residues. Between the trimmed V and J ends, which lost 0 bases and 5 bases, there was a span of 8 bases. The germline V gene encodes CDR1 MGHRA and CDR2 YSYEKL.

This clonotype was seen once. The gene calls are TRBV25-1 and TRBJ2-3, with 7 bases lining up with TRBD2. Germline V gene lookup returns CDR1 MGHDK and CDR2 SYGVNS. V dropped 9 bases and J dropped 4; count of bases not matched to a gene: 10. The CDR3 covers 14 residues. CDR3 sequence reads: CASIRGGPPDTQYF. The DNA of the CDR3 is TGTGCCAGTATAAGGGGAGGGCCCCCAGATACGCAGTATTTT.

This rearrangement joins TRBV3-1 to TRBJ2-4, with 9 bases identical to TRBD2. The V and J ends lost 4 bases and 10 bases, in that order; junction bases with no gene match: 11. Germline CDR1 LGHDT, CDR2 YNNKEL (reference sequence). The CDR3 is 15 residues long. CDR3 nucleotides: TGTGCCAGCAGCCCAAATCTAGCGGGGCAAAGGATTCAGTACTTC. Translated: CASSPNLAGQRIQYF.

This clonotype was seen ten or more times. V is TRBV28 and J is TRBJ2-7; TRBD2 matches 10 bases. The CDR3 contains 18 residues. Germline values: CDR1 MDHEN, CDR2 SYDVKM. V was pared by 5 bases and J by 2 bases, with 15 bases of the junction left unmatched. The CDR3 is CASSRAPGTSDLTYEQYF. CDR3 sequence (DNA): TGTGCCAGCAGTCGGGCACCCGGGACTAGCGACCTAACCTACGAGCAGTACTTC.

This clonotype was recorded many times. The chain is built from TRBV18 and TRBJ1-1; 8 positions agree with TRBD1. The V gene's germline CDR1 is KGHSH and CDR2 LQKENI. J was trimmed by 1 base and V by 5 bases; bases with no gene match: 6. The CDR3 covers 15 residues. The CDR3 loop is CASSSGQGGNTEAFF. CDR3 nucleotides: TGTGCCAGCTCAAGCGGACAGGGAGGGAACACTGAAGCTTTCTTT.

This clonotype was counted many times. V is TRBV11-2 and J is TRBJ2-2; the D gene is possibly TRBD1 (5 bases). Germline CDR1 reads SGHAT; CDR2 reads FQNNGV. Between the trimmed V and J ends, which lost 5 bases and 5 bases, there was a span of 12 bases. The CDR3 is made up of 14 amino acids. The CDR3 sequence is CASSQNPGTGELFF. CDR3 nucleotides: TGTGCCAGCAGCCAGAACCCAGGGACCGGGGAGCTGTTTTTT. The variable domain in full, with the rest retrieved from reference TRBV11-2 and TRBJ2-2, is EAGVAQSPRYKIIEKRQSVAFWCNPISGHATLYWYQQILGQGPKLLIQFQNNGVVDDSQLPKDRFSAERLKGVDSTLKIQPAKLEDSAVYLCASSQNPGTGELFFGEGSRLTVL.

This clonotype was detected ten times or more. The chain links TRBV12-3 or TRBV12-4 to TRBJ2-1; D uncertain. The CDR3 sequence is 15 residues long. V lost 1 base and J lost 5, with 12 bases in between. This CDR3 reads CASSLGAIQNNEQFF. CDR3 in DNA: TGTGCCAGCAGTTTAGGGGCTATACAAAACAATGAGCAGTTCTTC.

This clonotype has at least ten counts. This chain connects TRBV3-1 to TRBJ2-7; D call uncertain. The CDR3 sequence is 15 residues long. V shed 0 bases and J shed 3 bases, with 12 bases lying between them. The germline CDR1 and CDR2 sequences are LGHDT and YNNKEL (reference sequence). The CDR3 DNA reads as TGTGCCAGCAGCCAAGAGGGATCCCCATACTACGAGCAGTACTTC. Translated, it gives CASSQEGSPYYEQYF.

This clonotype was counted a few times. A read error is possible here, since a much larger clone lies one base away. The rearrangement joins TRBV2 to TRBJ1-5; the D is unclear. The J call is in doubt because the DNA end fits TRBJ2-3 better. This CDR3 has 13 residues. Germline V gene data show CDR1 as SNHLY and CDR2 as FYNNEI. CDR3 sequence: CASSPVSNQPQYF. The CDR3 region has the DNA TGTGCCAGCAGTCCGGTTAGCAATCAGCCCCAGTATTTT.

This clonotype has a count of ten or more. The V gene is TRBV18, the J gene TRBJ2-7, with D maybe TRBD1 (6 bases). The CDR3 runs 13 residues. Per the germline V gene, CDR1 is KGHSH and CDR2 is LQKENI. V was pared by 4 bases and J by 7 bases, with 14 bases between. The CDR3: CASSLQQGTEQYF. CDR3 nucleotides: TGTGCCAGCTCACTCCAACAGGGCACAGAGCAGTACTTC.